The next 15 T cell receptor beta chains were all read from a single sample in a study of blood T cell repertoires in COVID-19. TCRdb's table, derived via immunoSEQ multiplex PCR, lists solely in-frame clones and lacks some. The table includes around 130,000 clones, around four fifths detected once. Material: PBMCs or T cells enriched from blood (not recorded which). The receptor set was obtained from a young man who had recovered from COVID-19.

The J gene is TRBJ2-7, the V gene TRBV30; D uncertain. The CDR3 sequence is 16 residues long. CDR1 is GTSNPN, CDR2 SVGIG, per germline (reference sequence). The V and J ends lost 0 bases and 0 bases respectively, with 15 bases between them. CDR3 nucleotide sequence: TGTGCCTGGAGTGTCCCACACAGATTAATCTCCTACGAGCAGTACTTC. Encoded protein: CAWSVPHRLISYEQYF.

The chain couples TRBV2 to TRBJ1-2; no clear D. The V gene's germline CDR1 is SNHLY and CDR2 FYNNEI. V was trimmed by 2 bases and J by 2 bases, leaving 6 bases between them. This CDR3 region has 13 residues. The CDR3 protein is CASSETRNYGYTF. CDR3 DNA: TGTGCCAGCAGTGAAACCAGAAACTATGGCTACACCTTC.

The chain is built from TRBV19 and TRBJ1-1, with D maybe TRBD1 (5 bases). This CDR3 contains 14 residues. CDR1 and CDR2 (germline): LNHDA, SQIVND (reference sequence). Trimming shortened V by 3 bases and J by 5 bases, and 13 bases separated the two germline ends. The DNA of the CDR3 is TGTGCCAGTAGTATCGGAGGGGCGGGGACTGAAGCTTTCTTT. Protein product: CASSIGGAGTEAFF.

This clone was seen once. This chain links TRBV6-5 with TRBJ2-2, with a possible D match to TRBD2 (6 bases). There are 15 residues in the CDR3. V was clipped by 2 bases and J by 2 bases, with 9 bases between them. The germline V gene has CDR1 MNHEY and CDR2 SVGAGI. The CDR3: CASSYTGTNTGELFF. The CDR3 region has the DNA TGTGCCAGCAGTTACACCGGGACTAACACCGGGGAGCTGTTTTTT.

In its sample, this clone was seen a few times. The J gene is TRBJ1-1, the V gene TRBV5-5; 7 bases match TRBD1. This CDR3 contains 16 residues. The germline V gene encodes CDR1 SGHKS and CDR2 YYEKEE (reference sequence). V was pared by 5 bases and J by 6 bases, with 16 bases of the junction left unmatched. The CDR3, as DNA: TGTGCCAGCAGTCCGTCACTGAATCGAGGGGGCGCTGAAGCTTTCTTT. Its translation is CASSPSLNRGGAEAFF.

The chain has TRBV10-2 and TRBJ1-1; 8 positions match TRBD1. The V gene end was trimmed by 0 bases and the J gene end by 11 bases; junction bases not matched to a gene: 2. CDR1 is WSHSY, CDR2 SAAADI, per germline. The CDR3 covers 12 residues. The CDR3 here is CASSESGQVAFF. CDR3 coding DNA: TGCGCCAGCAGTGAGTCGGGACAGGTGGCTTTCTTT.

The chain links TRBV5-4 to TRBJ1-2; perhaps TRBD1 as D (6 bases). The V gene lost 3 bases and the J gene lost 8 bases, with 20 bases spanning the gap. The V gene's germline CDR1 is SGHNT and CDR2 YYREEE (reference sequence). The CDR3 contains 15 residues. CDR3 residues: CASSYPGDPIRGYTF. The CDR3 region has the DNA TGTGCCAGCAGCTATCCAGGGGATCCTATTAGGGGCTACACCTTC.

The chain uses TRBV19 and TRBJ1-5, with a weak D call TRBD1 (6 bases). The CDR3 length is 14 residues. Trimming took off 5 bases at V and 11 bases at J, with 19 bases between the two ends. CDR1 and CDR2 from the germline V gene are LNHDA and SQIVND (reference sequence). CDR3 sequence reads: CASSAQGGVGAQHF. The CDR3 coding sequence is TGTGCCAGTAGTGCCCAAGGGGGGGTTGGTGCCCAGCATTTT.

This clone turned up a few times. The chain has TRBV18 and TRBJ1-2; D is possibly TRBD1 (6 bases). The germline V gene encodes CDR1 KGHSH and CDR2 LQKENI. There are 12 residues in the CDR3. Trimming removed 3 bases at V and 8 bases at J, with 10 bases between. In nucleotides, the CDR3 is TGTGCCAGCTCACCGGGCGGGGGCGGCTACACCTTC. Its protein product is CASSPGGGGYTF.

V and J are TRBV12-3 or TRBV12-4 and TRBJ1-3; the D is unclear. The CDR3 loop spans 12 amino acids. V lost 6 bases, J lost 4 bases, and 7 bases lay in between. The CDR3 loop reads CASSVGGNTIYF. In nucleotides, the CDR3 is TGTGCCAGCAGCGTCGGGGGAAACACCATATATTTT.

The chain employs TRBV7-9 and TRBJ1-6, with 7 bases lining up with TRBD1. The CDR3 is 14 residues long. Germline CDR1 is SEHNR and CDR2 is FQNEAQ (reference sequence). The V and J ends lost 5 bases and 7 bases, in that order; junction bases with no gene match: 5. The CDR3 DNA sequence: TGTGCCAGCAGCACAGGGGTAGAGAATTCACCCCTCCACTTT. This codes for CASSTGVENSPLHF.

The rearrangement links TRBV2 to TRBJ2-2; 15 positions match TRBD2. With V trimmed by 7 bases and J by 5 bases, 2 bases remained unmatched. This CDR3 has 15 amino acids. Germline assignment: CDR1 SNHLY and CDR2 FYNNEI. The CDR3 here is CASTGLAGGTGELFF. The CDR3 nucleotides read TGTGCCAGCACCGGACTAGCGGGAGGGACCGGGGAGCTGTTTTTT.

The V gene is TRBV5-6, the J gene TRBJ2-1, with a possible D match to TRBD2 (6 bases). V was shortened by 1 base and J by 2 bases, with 13 bases between the two germline ends. CDR1 is SGHDT, CDR2 YYEEEE, per germline. This CDR3 is 16 amino acids long. The chain's CDR3 is CASSLFGGVTYNEQFF. For the CDR3, the DNA is TGTGCCAGCAGCTTGTTCGGCGGGGTTACCTACAATGAGCAGTTCTTC.

The rearrangement links TRBV7-9 to TRBJ1-6; 7 positions match TRBD1. V shed 5 bases, J shed 10 bases, and the junction held 5 bases outside the gene matches. CDR1 SEHNR and CDR2 FQNEAQ come from the germline V gene (reference sequence). CDR3 length: 13 amino acids. The CDR3 bases are TGTGCCAGCAGCACAGGGGATTTCTCACCCCTCCACTTT. Amino acid sequence: CASSTGDFSPLHF.

The chain combines TRBV7-8 with TRBJ2-3; no clear D gene. The length of the CDR3 is 14 residues. Germline lookup yields CDR1 SGHVS and CDR2 FQNEAQ. V lost 2 bases to trimming and J lost 3 bases, with 9 bases between them. CDR3: CASSLSPRTDTQYF. CDR3 in DNA: TGTGCCAGCAGCTTATCCCCACGGACAGATACGCAGTATTTT.